These 2 T cell receptor beta chains came from one sample sequenced in a study of blood T cells in healthy people across ages (dated by TCRdb to between 2015 and 2017). The library was generated by 5' RACE. The second PCR ran for roughly 7 to 12 cycles and used a J-beta primer mix along with a sample-barcoded 5' primer. TCRdb passed the public sequencing reads through fastp at Q25 and MiXCR, retaining productive beta sequences. When rows share a CDR3 protein, they turn into one entry using the most common DNA and genes. The sample includes approximately 2,000,000 distinct CDR3 sequences, with roughly 43% observed a single time. Jointly, the top ten make up about 21% of the sample. The specimen sequenced was blood. The receptors here all came from a human donor in good health.

V is TRBV6-6 and J is TRBJ1-5; no definite D call. With 6 bases removed from V and 9 bases from J, the gap between germline ends came to 15 bases. This CDR3 region has 13 residues. Germline CDR1 is MNHNY and CDR2 is SVGAGI (reference sequence). The CDR3 DNA reads as TGTGCCAGCAGGAGGACCCAGCATGGGCCCCAGCATTTT. This gives the protein CASRRTQHGPQHF.

The gene calls are TRBV12-3 or TRBV12-4 and TRBJ1-2, with D unresolved. The CDR3 has 12 residues. Trimming pared 5 bases from V and 4 bases from J, leaving 8 bases between. The CDR3 loop is CASSGIRYGYTF. CDR3 bases: TGTGCCAGCAGTGGCATCCGCTATGGCTACACCTTC.